This TCR beta chain was identified during a study of CD8+CD57+ T cells in acquired aplastic anemia. For CDR3 and TCR beta VDJ profiling, genomic DNA was the template used. TCRdb independently ran MiXCR on the reads; one entry per CDR3 protein. In the table there are over 150,000 distinct CDR3 sequences, roughly 65% of which are singletons. Sequencing was done on patients that had shown CD8+CD57+ cell expansion by flow cytometry. Each patient had severe acquired aplastic anemia. This clonotype was seen at least ten times. Its target is unknown. Study-level findings and limits: Researchers report that 25 to 35 CD8+ CDR3 sequences appeared in both patients and controls. Patients showed no significant difference from controls in CD8+ Simpson's diversity.

Trimming took off 3 bases at V and 8 bases at J, with 17 bases between the two ends. The CDR3 totals 15 residues. CDR1 is ENHRY and CDR2 is SYGVKD in the germline V gene. The sequenced sample consisted of sorted CD4+, CD8+, or CD8+CD57+ T cells (not recorded which) from PBMCs. J is TRBJ2-1 and V is TRBV10-3; perhaps TRBD2 as D (5 bases). The TCR sequence derives from a human donor with aplastic anemia. The CDR3 coding sequence is TGTGCCATCAGTGATTTGAGGGCCGTATACGATGAGCAGTTCTTC. It codes for CAISDLRAVYDEQFF.